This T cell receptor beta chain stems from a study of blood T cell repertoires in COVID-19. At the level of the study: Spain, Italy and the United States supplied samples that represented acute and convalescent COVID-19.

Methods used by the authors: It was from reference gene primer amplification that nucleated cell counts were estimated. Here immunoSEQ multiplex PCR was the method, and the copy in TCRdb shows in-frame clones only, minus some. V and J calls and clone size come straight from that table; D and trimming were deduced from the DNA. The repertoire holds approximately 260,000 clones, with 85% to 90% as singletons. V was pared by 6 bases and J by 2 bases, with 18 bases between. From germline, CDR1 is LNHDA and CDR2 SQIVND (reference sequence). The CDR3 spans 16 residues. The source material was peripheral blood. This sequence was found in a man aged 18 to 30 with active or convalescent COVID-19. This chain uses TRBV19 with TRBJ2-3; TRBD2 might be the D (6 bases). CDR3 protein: CASRGRGGGNTDTQYF. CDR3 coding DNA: TGTGCCAGTAGAGGACGAGGAGGAGGGAACACAGATACGCAGTATTTT.